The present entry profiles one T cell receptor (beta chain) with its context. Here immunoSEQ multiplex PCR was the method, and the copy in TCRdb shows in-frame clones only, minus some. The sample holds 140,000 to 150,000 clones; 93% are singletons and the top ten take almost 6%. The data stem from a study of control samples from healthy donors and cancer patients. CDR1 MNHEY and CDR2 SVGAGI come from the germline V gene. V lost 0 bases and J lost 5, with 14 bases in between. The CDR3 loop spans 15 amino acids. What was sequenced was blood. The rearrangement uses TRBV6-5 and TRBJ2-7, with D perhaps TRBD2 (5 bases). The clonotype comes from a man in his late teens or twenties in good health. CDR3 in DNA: TGTGCCAGCAGTTACTCGTCGGCTAGCTGGAACGAGCAGTACTTC. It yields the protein CASSYSSASWNEQYF.